The 14 T cell receptor beta chains below come from one sample, sequenced in a study of blood T cell repertoires in COVID-19. TCRdb keeps only in-frame clones here, not all; method: immunoSEQ multiplex PCR. Among some 260,000 clones listed, about 80% were seen once. The sample consisted of peripheral blood. These receptors were taken from a man older than 75 with acute or convalescent COVID-19.

The chain links TRBV28 to TRBJ2-6; 8 bases align to TRBD2. CDR3 length: 16 residues. Germline CDR1 is MDHEN and CDR2 is SYDVKM. Germline trimming cut 8 bases from V and 0 bases from J; bases unmatched to any gene: 6. The CDR3 protein is CASHFSGASGANVLTF. In DNA, the CDR3 is TGTGCCAGCCACTTTAGCGGGGCCTCTGGGGCCAACGTCCTGACTTTC.

CDR3 in amino acids: CASSPRGLATGELFF. As DNA, the CDR3 is TGTGCCAGCAGCCCCCGGGGACTAGCGACCGGGGAGCTGTTTTTT. This chain joins TRBV7-2 and TRBJ2-2; 10 nucleotides agree with TRBD2. J was trimmed by 5 bases and V by 5 bases; bases with no gene match: 5. This CDR3 is built from 15 residues. Per germline, CDR1 SGHTA and CDR2 FQGNSA.

The V gene is TRBV28, the J gene TRBJ1-3; TRBD1 aligns across 7 bases. Trimming cost V 5 bases and J 2 bases; bases outside gene matches: 6. CDR1 and CDR2 (germline): MDHEN, SYDVKM. The CDR3 length is 15 residues. The CDR3: CASSPDRVPGNTIYF. CDR3 coding DNA: TGTGCCAGCAGTCCTGACAGGGTACCTGGAAACACCATATATTTT.

This clone occurred a few times. Here the CDR3 DNA reads TGCGCCAGCAGTTTTACCGGGACTTTGATCCAAGAGACCCAGTACTTC. Translating it yields CASSFTGTLIQETQYF. V gene TRBV10-2 combines with J gene TRBJ2-5; weak D call: TRBD2 (6 bases). The CDR3 runs 16 residues. The germline V gene has CDR1 WSHSY and CDR2 SAAADI. Deletions cut 5 bases from V and 1 base from J, with 17 bases between.

The genes are TRBV4-2 and TRBJ1-2; D is unresolved. This CDR3 has 14 residues. CDR1 and CDR2 from the germline V gene are LGHNA and YNFKEQ. Trimming cost V 0 bases and J 2 bases, with 7 bases left between them. The CDR3 bases are TGTGCCAGCAGCCAAGACCGGAGGAACTATGGCTACACCTTC. Amino acids: CASSQDRRNYGYTF.

The rearrangement uses TRBV19 and TRBJ1-3; D call uncertain. The CDR3 sequence is 17 residues long. Germline V gene sequence: CDR1 LNHDA, CDR2 SQIVND (reference sequence). The V and J ends lost 3 bases and 2 bases respectively, with 17 bases between them. The CDR3: CASSILRRRQAGNTIYF. The DNA for the CDR3 is TGTGCCAGTAGTATCCTCCGTCGCAGGCAAGCTGGAAACACCATATATTTT.

In DNA form, the CDR3 reads TGTGCCAGTACCCGAACTTATAGCAATCAGCCCCAGCATTTT. Protein sequence: CASTRTYSNQPQHF. This chain joins TRBV19 and TRBJ1-5; D not resolved. Germline V gene lookup returns CDR1 LNHDA and CDR2 SQIVND (reference sequence). CDR3 length: 14 residues. Trimming removed 7 bases from V and 0 bases from J, with 10 bases in between.

The CDR3 is CASSPGDGNNSPLHF. CDR3 nucleotide sequence: TGTGCCAGCAGCCCAGGGGACGGTAATAATTCACCCCTCCACTTT. V is TRBV3-1 (or the pseudogene TRBV3-2) and J is TRBJ1-6, with D possibly matching TRBD1 (6 bases). The CDR3 loop spans 15 amino acids. V lost 4 bases to trimming and J lost 5 bases, with 12 bases between them. The V gene's germline CDR1 is LGHDT and CDR2 YNNKEL (reference sequence).

The genes are TRBV12-3 or TRBV12-4 and TRBJ1-1, with D maybe TRBD1 (6 bases). The ends were cut back, 7 bases at V and 5 bases at J, with 11 bases in the middle. The CDR3 has 12 residues. The CDR3 spells CASNLQGTEAFF. DNA for the CDR3: TGTGCCAGCAATCTACAGGGAACTGAAGCTTTCTTT.

This rearrangement joins TRBV21-1 to TRBJ1-6; the table gives TRBD1 as D, unverified against the DNA. TRBV21-1 is designated a pseudogene. The CDR3 spans 17 residues. The CDR3 sequence is CARPGPRIPRYNSPLHF. Here the CDR3 DNA reads TGTGCCAGACCAGGGCCCCGAATCCCTCGATATAATTCACCCCTCCACTTT.

This clone was recorded a few times. The J gene is TRBJ1-2, the V gene TRBV7-2; D ambiguous. The CDR3 length is 13 residues. The V and J ends lost 2 bases and 8 bases respectively, with 12 bases between them. Germline CDR1 and CDR2: SGHTA and FQGNSA. The CDR3 DNA reads TGTGCCAGCAGCTTAAACAGATTTTTAGGCTACACCTTC. This translates into CASSLNRFLGYTF.

The J gene is TRBJ2-1, the V gene TRBV28, with a weak D call TRBD2 (7 bases). This CDR3 is built from 13 residues. Per the germline V gene, CDR1 is MDHEN and CDR2 is SYDVKM. Trimming shortened V by 7 bases and J by 7 bases, and 14 bases separated the two germline ends. The CDR3, as DNA: TGTGCCAGCAAGGTGGGGGGGCAAAATGAGCAGTTCTTC. Translation: CASKVGGQNEQFF. The variable domain in full, with the rest retrieved from reference TRBV28 and TRBJ2-1, is DVKVTQSSRYLVKRTGEKVFLECVQDMDHENMFWYRQDPGLGLRLIYFSYDVKMKEKGDIPEGYSVSREKKERFSLILESASTNQTSMYLCASKVGGQNEQFFGPGTRLTVL.

Here the CDR3 reads CASSPRSPTYEQYF. The CDR3 region has the DNA TGCGCCAGCAGCCCCCGGTCGCCTACCTACGAGCAGTACTTC. V usage is TRBV5-1 and J usage is TRBJ2-7, with D uncertain. With 4 bases removed from V and 2 bases from J, the gap between germline ends came to 13 bases. Germline lookup yields CDR1 SGHRS and CDR2 YFSETQ. This CDR3 contains 14 residues.

The table lists this clone with a count of one. V and J are TRBV3-1 (or the pseudogene TRBV3-2) and TRBJ2-1; weak D call: TRBD2 (6 bases). The CDR3 spans 14 residues. Germline V gives CDR1 LGHDT, CDR2 YNNKEL (reference sequence). Trimming removed 0 bases at V and 8 bases at J, with 11 bases between. The CDR3, as DNA: TGTGCCAGCAGCCAAGAGGTGGGACTGGATGAGCAGTTCTTC. It yields the protein CASSQEVGLDEQFF.